Below are 30 T cell receptor beta chains sequenced from a single sample in a study of cytotoxic CD8 clonotypes in ibrutinib-treated CLL. Generated by immunoSEQ multiplex PCR, the TCRdb table keeps only in-frame clones and is missing some. The table records some 100,000 clones, 58% of them present only once. The sample consisted of PBMCs, taken after 24 months of ibrutinib treatment. These receptors came from a human donor with chronic lymphocytic leukemia.

The table lists this clone with a few counts. This sequence joins TRBV4-3 and TRBJ2-5; perhaps TRBD1 as D (5 bases). The CDR3 has 14 amino acids. Trimming cost V 1 base and J 1 base, with 7 bases left between them. Germline V gene sequence: CDR1 LGHNA, CDR2 YSLEER. Here the CDR3 reads CASSQGTGQETQYF. DNA for the CDR3: TGCGCCAGCAGCCAAGGCACAGGCCAAGAGACCCAGTACTTC.

This clone was seen a single time. The rearrangement links TRBV7-2 to TRBJ1-6; D might be TRBD1 (6 bases). The CDR3 is made up of 17 amino acids. Germline V gene data show CDR1 as SGHTA and CDR2 as FQGNSA. V was pared by 2 bases and J by 2 bases, with 13 bases between. CDR3 DNA: TGTGCCAGCAGCTTATCGGGGGGGGCGGCCTATAATTCACCCCTCCACTTT. Translated: CASSLSGGAAYNSPLHF. Full variable domain (missing parts from reference TRBV7-2 and TRBJ1-6): GAGVSQSPSNKVTEKGKDVELRCDPISGHTALYWYRQSLGQGLEFLIYFQGNSAPDKSGLPSDRFSAERTGGSVSTLTIQRTQQEDSAVYLCASSLSGGAAYNSPLHFGNGTRLTVT.

A few counts support this clone. V and J are TRBV5-1 and TRBJ2-7, with a weak D call TRBD1 (6 bases). The CDR3 sequence is 14 residues long. Trimming cost V 1 base and J 4 bases, with 12 bases left between them. Per the germline V gene, CDR1 is SGHRS and CDR2 is YFSETQ. Here the CDR3 DNA reads TGCGCCAGCAGCTTGCAGGGGCAGGCGTACGAGCAGTACTTC. Its translation: CASSLQGQAYEQYF.

The chain is built from TRBV7-2 and TRBJ2-3, with TRBD2 identical over 9 bases. The CDR3 is 15 amino acids. The V and J ends lost 5 bases and 6 bases, in that order; junction bases with no gene match: 9. The germline gives CDR1 SGHTA, CDR2 FQGNSA. In nucleotides, the CDR3 is TGTGCCAGCAGCACCTTCGGGACTAGCTCGGATACGCAGTATTTT. This gives the protein CASSTFGTSSDTQYF. The full variable domain, with the rest looked up from reference TRBV7-2 and TRBJ2-3, is GAGVSQSPSNKVTEKGKDVELRCDPISGHTALYWYRQSLGQGLEFLIYFQGNSAPDKSGLPSDRFSAERTGGSVSTLTIQRTQQEDSAVYLCASSTFGTSSDTQYFGPGTRLTVL.

This clone was observed a handful of times. The chain uses TRBV25-1 and TRBJ1-2; perhaps TRBD1 as D (5 bases). This CDR3 region has 13 residues. Deletions cut 7 bases from V and 6 bases from J, with 15 bases between. Germline-derived CDR1 and CDR2 are MGHDK and SYGVNS. The CDR3 nucleotides read TGTGCCAGCACCTTACACGGGGGAGATGGCTACACCTTC. Its protein product is CASTLHGGDGYTF.

The chain couples TRBV30 to TRBJ1-3; the D is unclear. Trimming took 2 bases from V and 0 from J, leaving 8 bases between them. This CDR3 is 14 amino acids long. CDR1 is GTSNPN, CDR2 SVGIG, per germline (reference sequence). CDR3 sequence reads: CAWSLDHSGNTIYF. The CDR3 DNA reads as TGTGCCTGGAGTCTGGACCACTCTGGAAACACCATATATTTT.

The genes are TRBV29-1 and TRBJ1-1, with D perhaps TRBD1 (6 bases). V was trimmed by 4 bases and J by 1 base, leaving 10 bases between them. Germline V gene data show CDR1 as SQVTM and CDR2 as ANQGSEA. The CDR3 is 13 residues long. CDR3 DNA: TGCAGCGTTGGGGGGGCCGGGAACACTGAAGCTTTCTTT. Translation gives CSVGGAGNTEAFF.

There are a few counts of this clone. The genes are TRBV18 and TRBJ2-7; 9 nucleotides align to TRBD1. Germline assignment: CDR1 KGHSH and CDR2 LQKENI. V lost 3 bases, J lost 2 bases, and 2 bases stayed unmatched. The CDR3 is 14 residues long. As DNA, the CDR3 is TGTGCCAGCTCACCGAGGACAGGGGCCTACGAGCAGTACTTC. It is translated as CASSPRTGAYEQYF. Full variable domain (rest looked up from reference TRBV18 and TRBJ2-7): NAGVMQNPRHLVRRRGQEARLRCSPMKGHSHVYWYRQLPEEGLKFMVYLQKENIIDESGMPKERFSAEFPKEGPSILRIQQVVRGDSAAYFCASSPRTGAYEQYFGPGTRLTVT.

The chain carries TRBV6-6 and TRBJ1-2; 7 bases align to TRBD1. The V gene's germline CDR1 is MNHNY and CDR2 SVGAGI (reference sequence). This CDR3 has 13 residues. J gave up 4 bases and V 6 bases, and 5 bases lay outside the gene matches. The CDR3 coding sequence is TGTGCCAGCAGGGGACCAGGGGGCTATGGCTACACCTTC. Translation gives CASRGPGGYGYTF.

This clone came up many times. The chain recombines TRBV4-1 with TRBJ1-5, with no clear D. Looked up from germline, CDR1 is MGHRA and CDR2 is YSYEKL. The length of the CDR3 is 19 residues. Between the trimmed V and J ends, which lost 0 bases and 4 bases, there was a span of 22 bases. CDR3 in amino acids: CASSQDLFRIGRGNQPQHF. Written as DNA, the CDR3 is TGCGCCAGCAGCCAAGATCTATTTCGTATAGGGCGCGGTAATCAGCCCCAGCATTTT.

The chain combines TRBV4-3 with TRBJ2-2; D is unclear. The V end lost 0 bases, the J end lost 4 bases, and 6 bases lay between the germline ends. Germline CDR1 LGHNA, CDR2 YSLEER. The CDR3 spans 14 residues. CDR3 loop: CASSQEVSTGELFF. CDR3 nucleotide sequence: TGCGCCAGCAGCCAAGAGGTTTCCACCGGGGAGCTGTTTTTT.

This chain joins TRBV27 and TRBJ1-3; 11 nucleotides line up with TRBD1. Trimming removed 6 bases from V and 2 bases from J; junction bases left unmatched: 6. CDR1 and CDR2 (germline): MNHEY, SMNVEV (reference sequence). The CDR3 length is 16 residues. CDR3 sequence reads: CASRGGQGETGNTIYF. DNA for the CDR3: TGTGCCAGCAGGGGGGGACAGGGGGAAACTGGAAACACCATATATTTT.

The chain uses TRBV5-4 and TRBJ1-5; a possible D gene is TRBD1 (5 bases). V lost 4 bases, J lost 0 bases, and 8 bases lay in between. Germline V CDR1 and CDR2: SGHNT, YYREEE (reference sequence). There are 14 residues in the CDR3. In nucleotides, the CDR3 is TGTGCCAGCAGCCCGGGGGGTAGCAATCAGCCCCAGCATTTT. Translation gives CASSPGGSNQPQHF.

The chain has TRBV5-1 and TRBJ2-7, with D possibly TRBD1 on 5 matching bases. Trimming pared 7 bases from V and 0 bases from J, leaving 14 bases between. Germline-derived CDR1 and CDR2 are SGHRS and YFSETQ. The CDR3 covers 14 residues. The CDR3 DNA reads TGCGCCAGCTGCCTGGGGCTGAGCTCCTACGAGCAGTACTTC. This encodes CASCLGLSSYEQYF.

The J gene is TRBJ2-3, the V gene TRBV5-1; D may be TRBD1 or TRBD2 (5 bases each). Germline CDR1 reads SGHRS; CDR2 reads YFSETQ. This CDR3 is built from 15 residues. Trimming took 2 bases from V and 2 from J, leaving 12 bases between them. CDR3 amino acids: CASSFQGDLTDTQYF. CDR3 in DNA: TGCGCCAGCAGCTTCCAAGGGGACCTCACAGATACGCAGTATTTT.

This clone was counted between two and nine times. The V call is TRBV7-3, the J call TRBJ2-3, with a weak D call TRBD2 (6 bases). V dropped 4 bases and J dropped 4 bases, with 12 bases sitting between them. Looked up from germline, CDR1 is SGHTA and CDR2 is FQGTGA. CDR3 length: 14 amino acids. This CDR3 reads CASSYLSGSDTQYF. CDR3 DNA sequence: TGTGCCAGCAGCTACTTAAGCGGGTCAGATACGCAGTATTTT.

CDR3: CASSTLSGVADTQYF. In nucleotides, the CDR3 is TGTGCCAGTAGTACGCTTAGCGGGGTGGCAGATACGCAGTATTTT. This rearrangement joins TRBV19 to TRBJ2-3, with 8 bases aligning to TRBD2. Trimming cost V 4 bases and J 4 bases; bases outside gene matches: 7. Germline CDR1 LNHDA, CDR2 SQIVND (reference sequence). The CDR3 spans 15 residues.

The chain uses TRBV9 and TRBJ2-7; TRBD1 might be the D (5 bases). This CDR3 has 14 amino acids. Germline V CDR1 and CDR2: SGDLS, YYNGEE. V was shortened by 0 bases and J by 6 bases, with 13 bases between the two germline ends. The CDR3 reads CASSVEGVASEQYF. CDR3 bases: TGTGCCAGCAGCGTAGAAGGGGTGGCTTCCGAGCAGTACTTC. The full variable domain, rest sourced from reference TRBV9 and TRBJ2-7, is DSGVTQTPKHLITATGQRVTLRCSPRSGDLSVYWYQQSLDQGLQFLIQYYNGEERAKGNILERFSAQQFPDLHSELNLSSLELGDSALYFCASSVEGVASEQYFGPGTRLTVT.

CDR3 residues: CASSDLSTGTDTEAFF. DNA of the CDR3: TGTGCCAGCAGTGATCTCTCGACAGGGACGGACACTGAAGCTTTCTTT. J is TRBJ1-1 and V is TRBV25-1; 7 bases are a match to TRBD1. The CDR3 covers 16 residues. Trimming took 3 bases from V and 3 from J; bases not matched to a gene: 10. Germline V CDR1 and CDR2: MGHDK, SYGVNS.

In this sample, this clone turned up a few times. For the CDR3, the DNA is TGTGCCAGCAGCTTAGCGTGGCGGGGGGGGGCGGATACGCAGTATTTT. Translation gives CASSLAWRGGADTQYF. The chain couples TRBV7-2 to TRBJ2-3, with 9 bases that match TRBD2. Germline V gene sequence: CDR1 SGHTA, CDR2 FQGNSA. Trimming at V came to 0 bases and at J to 6 bases, leaving 7 bases not matched to a gene. The CDR3 length is 16 residues.

The V call is TRBV7-3, the J call TRBJ2-1, with D tentatively TRBD1 or TRBD2 (7 bases each). The germline V gene has CDR1 SGHTA and CDR2 FQGTGA. The CDR3 runs to 15 residues. V was cut by 7 bases and J by 9 bases, with 22 bases left in between. CDR3 DNA: TGTGCCAGCACCCCAGGGGGGGTCTGGGGCAGTGAGCAGTTCTTC. It specifies CASTPGGVWGSEQFF.

The chain is built from TRBV7-6 and TRBJ2-7; 9 nucleotides align to TRBD1. Germline V gives CDR1 SGHVS, CDR2 FNYEAQ. The ends lost 3 bases at V and 5 bases at J; junction bases unmatched: 8. The CDR3 contains 15 residues. The CDR3 DNA reads TGTGCCAGCAGCTTGGGACAGGGAAACCTTCACGAGCAGTACTTC. This gives the protein CASSLGQGNLHEQYF.

The chain links TRBV4-3 to TRBJ2-3; 10 positions match TRBD1. With 1 base clipped from V and 1 base from J, the junction kept 5 bases outside the gene matches. This CDR3 has 17 residues. The germline V gene has CDR1 LGHNA and CDR2 YSLEER. The CDR3 nucleotides are TGCGCCAGCAGCCAAGGGGGACAGGGGAAGGGCACAGATACGCAGTATTTT. Translation: CASSQGGQGKGTDTQYF.

The table lists this clone with a few counts. The rearrangement uses TRBV30 and TRBJ2-2; D is ambiguous. Per the germline V gene, CDR1 is GTSNPN and CDR2 is SVGIG (reference sequence). CDR3 length: 13 residues. The germline V and J ends were trimmed by 0 bases and 6 bases, with 8 bases remaining between them. This CDR3 reads CAWSVGLAGELFF. The CDR3 DNA reads TGTGCCTGGAGTGTGGGGTTGGCCGGGGAGCTGTTTTTT.

This clone was seen a handful of times. This sequence joins TRBV5-4 and TRBJ2-7; possible D gene TRBD1, 5 bases. CDR1 is SGHNT, CDR2 YYREEE, per germline (reference sequence). The CDR3 covers 11 residues. Between the trimmed V and J ends, which lost 4 bases and 6 bases, there was a span of 8 bases. CDR3 sequence: CASSGALEQYF. CDR3 sequence (DNA): TGTGCCAGCAGCGGGGCCCTCGAGCAGTACTTC.

Written as DNA, the CDR3 is TGTGCCAGCAGCTACCAGCATGAGCAGTTCTTC. Residues: CASSYQHEQFF. This sequence joins TRBV2 and TRBJ2-1; D call uncertain. This CDR3 is 11 amino acids long. CDR1 SNHLY and CDR2 FYNNEI come from the germline V gene. V gave up 6 bases and J gave up 8 bases, with 8 bases separating them.

Only a few counts were recorded for this clone. The junction departs from germline at one end; a sequencing error may be responsible. DNA for the CDR3: TGTGCCAGCAGCTTAGATAGCAGTCAGCCCCAGCATTTT. Translated: CASSLDSSQPQHF. The chain carries TRBV7-2 and TRBJ1-5; no firm D call. The CDR3 totals 13 residues. CDR1 is SGHTA and CDR2 is FQGNSA in the germline V gene.

This sequence joins TRBV11-2 and TRBJ1-2; weak D call: TRBD1 (6 bases). The CDR3 has 15 residues. The ends were cut back, 5 bases at V and 4 bases at J, with 17 bases in the middle. Looked up from germline, CDR1 is SGHAT and CDR2 is FQNNGV. The CDR3 DNA follows: TGTGCCAGCAGCCCCTTACGGGGGGCAGCCTATGGCTACACCTTC. Encoded protein: CASSPLRGAAYGYTF.

V usage is TRBV5-1 and J usage is TRBJ1-5; D perhaps matches TRBD1 (5 bases). V lost 0 bases and J lost 10, with 14 bases in between. The CDR3 has 14 amino acids. CDR1 and CDR2 (germline): SGHRS, YFSETQ. The chain's CDR3 is CASSLDTGGRPQHF. The DNA of the CDR3 is TGCGCCAGCAGCTTGGATACAGGTGGCAGACCCCAGCATTTT. The whole variable domain, remainder taken from reference TRBV5-1 and TRBJ1-5, is KAGVTQTPRYLIKTRGQQVTLSCSPISGHRSVSWYQQTPGQGLQFLFEYFSETQRNKGNFPGRFSGRQFSNSRSEMNVSTLELGDSALYLCASSLDTGGRPQHFGDGTRLSIL.

This clone was found a few times. This chain uses TRBV7-3 with TRBJ2-3; 7 bases align to TRBD2. CDR3 length equals 16 residues. The V gene end was trimmed by 0 bases and the J gene end by 3 bases; junction bases not matched to a gene: 6. Germline CDR1 is SGHTA and CDR2 is FQGTGA. CDR3 bases: TGTGCCAGCAGCTTAACCAGCGGGAAGTTTACAGATACGCAGTATTTT. Translating gives CASSLTSGKFTDTQYF.